This record covers a single T cell receptor (beta chain). The record originates from a study of blood T cell repertoires in COVID-19. Turning to the study itself: Collection of acute and convalescent COVID-19 samples took place in the United States, Italy and Spain. PBMCs, B-cell-depleted T cells, or T cells provided the cDNA or gDNA that made up the material.

As processed by the authors: Nucleated cell counts were estimated from reference gene primer amplification. Method: immunoSEQ multiplex PCR; TCRdb's copy keeps in-frame clones and lacks some. V, J and clone size were drawn from that table, and D and trimming were deduced from the DNA. This repertoire shows about 220,000 clones, 86% found once; its top ten account for over 3%. There are 14 residues in the CDR3. CDR1 MGHRA and CDR2 YSYEKL come from the germline V gene. Trimming stripped 0 bases from V and 5 bases from J, with 10 bases between. The gene calls are TRBV4-1 and TRBJ1-2; no firm D call. Sequencing used peripheral blood. The TCR sequence derives from a woman younger than 45 who had recovered from COVID-19. This CDR3 is CASSQELGRYGYTF. CDR3 coding DNA: TGCGCCAGCAGCCAAGAACTGGGGAGATATGGCTACACCTTC.